Listed here are 12 T cell receptor beta chains from one sample, sequenced in a study of radiotherapy plus CTLA-4 blockade in lung cancer. Sequencing used immunoSEQ multiplex PCR; TCRdb keeps in-frame clones, though not all of them. The sample carries some 15,000 clones, 55% to 80% recorded once. The sample consisted of peripheral blood, taken from a patient treated with radiotherapy plus ipilimumab. The receptors stem from a human donor with non-small cell lung cancer whose response to radiotherapy plus ipilimumab could not be evaluated.

This clone was found a few times. The chain employs TRBV9 and TRBJ2-7, with D hard to call. Germline lookup yields CDR1 SGDLS and CDR2 YYNGEE. Deletions cut 4 bases from V and 7 bases from J, with 18 bases between. The CDR3 is made up of 14 amino acids. The CDR3 nucleotides are TGTGCCAGCAGCCTTCGCTCGACGGGTGGTGAGCAGTACTTC. Amino acid sequence: CASSLRSTGGEQYF.

The genes are TRBV7-9 and TRBJ2-5, with D perhaps TRBD1 (6 bases). The CDR3 extends over 15 amino acids. Looked up from germline, CDR1 is SEHNR and CDR2 is FQNEAQ (reference sequence). Trimming left V 1 base short and J 1 base short, with 10 bases between. The CDR3 sequence is CASSLGAGVQETQYF. Here the CDR3 DNA reads TGTGCCAGCAGCTTAGGGGCAGGGGTCCAAGAGACCCAGTACTTC. The complete variable domain, with remaining parts taken from reference TRBV7-9 and TRBJ2-5, reads DTGVSQNPRHKITKRGQNVTFRCDPISEHNRLYWYRQTLGQGPEFLTYFQNEAQLEKSRLLSDRFSAERPKGSFSTLEIQRTEQGDSAMYLCASSLGAGVQETQYFGPGTRLLVL.

The V gene is TRBV6-1, the J gene TRBJ1-2; TRBD1 is a possible D gene (6 bases). CDR1 and CDR2 (germline): MNHNS, SASEGT. Trimming shortened V by 2 bases and J by 0 bases, and 13 bases separated the two germline ends. CDR3 length: 16 amino acids. The CDR3 DNA is TGTGCCAGCAGTGAAAGAGGGGCAGGGGCTAACTATGGCTACACCTTC. Its protein product is CASSERGAGANYGYTF.

The CDR3 DNA reads as TGTGCCTGGAGGGTTCCAGGGGGAAGCTACGAGCAGTACTTC. Its protein is CAWRVPGGSYEQYF. J is TRBJ2-7 and V is TRBV30, with 7 bases lining up with TRBD1. J gave up 3 bases and V 3 bases, and 8 bases lay outside the gene matches. The CDR3 consists of 14 residues. Germline CDR1 is GTSNPN and CDR2 is SVGIG (reference sequence).

The chain is built from TRBV2 and TRBJ2-1; 8 bases line up with TRBD2. In germline, CDR1 is SNHLY, CDR2 FYNNEI. V was pared by 3 bases and J by 2 bases, with 0 bases of the junction left unmatched. CDR3 length equals 14 residues. CDR3: CASSDGGAYNEQFF. Written as DNA, the CDR3 is TGTGCCAGCAGTGACGGGGGGGCCTACAATGAGCAGTTCTTC.

This clone was seen a handful of times. The J gene is TRBJ1-6, the V gene TRBV6-1, with 9 bases aligning to TRBD1. With V trimmed by 6 bases and J by 10 bases, 10 bases remained unmatched. The CDR3 has 15 residues. Germline-derived CDR1 and CDR2 are MNHNS and SASEGT. The CDR3 bases are TGTGCCAGCAGCCGCCCGGACAGGGGAACCTCACCCCTCCACTTT. It codes for CASSRPDRGTSPLHF.

This clone was recorded once. The chain uses TRBV27 and TRBJ2-7, with TRBD1 identical over 7 bases. In germline, CDR1 is MNHEY, CDR2 SMNVEV (reference sequence). V shed 6 bases, J shed 2 bases, and the junction held 7 bases outside the gene matches. The CDR3 spans 14 residues. The CDR3 DNA is TGTGCCAGCAGGCCCGGACAGGAGGCCTACGAGCAGTACTTC. This sequence encodes CASRPGQEAYEQYF.

As DNA, the CDR3 is TGTGCCAGCAGTGTGCGAGGGAAGGGGGCGTGGACTGAAGCTTTCTTT. It yields the protein CASSVRGKGAWTEAFF. The J gene is TRBJ1-1, the V gene TRBV5-6; TRBD1 matches at 7 bases. Germline CDR1 SGHDT, CDR2 YYEEEE. V lost 5 bases and J lost 5; bases outside the gene matches: 15. This CDR3 spans 16 amino acids.

The chain recombines TRBV28 with TRBJ2-1; D is perhaps TRBD2 (6 bases). The ends were cut back, 2 bases at V and 6 bases at J, with 11 bases in the middle. CDR3 size: 14 residues. Germline lookup yields CDR1 MDHEN and CDR2 SYDVKM. CDR3 protein: CASSLTAGTNEQFF. Here the CDR3 DNA reads TGTGCCAGCAGTTTAACGGCGGGGACCAATGAGCAGTTCTTC.

V usage is TRBV5-1 and J usage is TRBJ2-1; D possibly corresponds to TRBD1 (7 bases). This CDR3 region has 16 residues. V lost 4 bases and J lost 4, with 18 bases in between. Germline CDR1 is SGHRS and CDR2 is YFSETQ. The CDR3 DNA reads as TGCGCCAGCAGCCTCAGGGGGGCGGGGTCGTACAATGAGCAGTTCTTC. This translates into CASSLRGAGSYNEQFF.

CDR3 bases: TGTGCCAGCAGCGTAGGAGGGGGAAACACCATATATTTT. Protein sequence: CASSVGGGNTIYF. The J gene is TRBJ1-3, the V gene TRBV9; D gene ambiguous. Per the germline V gene, CDR1 is SGDLS and CDR2 is YYNGEE. This CDR3 is built from 13 residues. Trimming took 0 bases from V and 4 from J, leaving 5 bases between them.

The chain combines TRBV6-1 with TRBJ2-5; 8 bases map to TRBD1. Germline CDR1 and CDR2: MNHNS and SASEGT. Trimming removed 9 bases from V and 1 base from J; junction bases left unmatched: 7. The CDR3 is made up of 14 amino acids. CDR3 nucleotides: TGTGCCAGTTTATCTGGACAGGGCCAAGAGACCCAGTACTTC. The encoded protein is CASLSGQGQETQYF.